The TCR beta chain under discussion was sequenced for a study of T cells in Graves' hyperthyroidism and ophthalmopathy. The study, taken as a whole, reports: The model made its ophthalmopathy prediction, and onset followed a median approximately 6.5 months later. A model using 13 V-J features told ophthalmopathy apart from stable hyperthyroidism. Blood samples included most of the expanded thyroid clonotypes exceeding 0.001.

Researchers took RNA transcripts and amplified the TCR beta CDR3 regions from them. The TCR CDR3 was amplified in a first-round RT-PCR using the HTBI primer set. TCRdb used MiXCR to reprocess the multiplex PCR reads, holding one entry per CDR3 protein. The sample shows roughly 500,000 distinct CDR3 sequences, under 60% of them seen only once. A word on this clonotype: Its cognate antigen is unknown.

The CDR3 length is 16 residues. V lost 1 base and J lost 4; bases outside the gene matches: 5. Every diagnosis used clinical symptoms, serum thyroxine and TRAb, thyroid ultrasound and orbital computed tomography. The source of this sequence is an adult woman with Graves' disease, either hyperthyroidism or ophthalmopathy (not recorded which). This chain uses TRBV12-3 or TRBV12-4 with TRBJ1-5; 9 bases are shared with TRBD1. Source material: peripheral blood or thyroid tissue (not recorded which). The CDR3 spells CASSLEFGTGNQPQHF. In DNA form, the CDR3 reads TGTGCCAGCAGTTTAGAGTTCGGGACAGGGAATCAGCCCCAGCATTTT.